The subject of this entry is one T cell receptor (beta chain). TCRdb fed the RT-PCR reads into MiXCR, producing one record per CDR3 protein. This repertoire shows some 500,000 distinct CDR3 sequences, 13% found once; its top ten account for around 13%. The data derive from a study of response to subunit inactivated influenza vaccine. This CDR3 contains 13 residues. Germline values: CDR1 SGHDT, CDR2 YYEEEE. V lost 6 bases to trimming and J lost 1 base, with 11 bases between them. This rearrangement joins TRBV5-6 to TRBJ2-7; D may be TRBD1 (6 bases). This receptor was identified in a man between 50 and 59 years old who received an inactivated influenza vaccine. The source was PBMCs from blood, collected roughly 47 days after vaccination. CDR3 residues: CASTSGQSYEQYF. CDR3 nucleotides: TGTGCCAGCACCTCCGGACAGTCCTACGAGCAGTACTTC.